In this sample, the clone carrying this T cell receptor (beta chain) turned up many times. These data come from a study of spatial heterogeneity in lung cancer. In the study overall: Follow-up PBMC samples were sequenced when available, at a median of around 2 years after resection. Among detected sequences, beta-chain ones consistently exceeded alpha-chain ones in number.

Every TCR cDNA molecule carried a tag that served as a unique molecular identifier. TCRdb reprocessed the 5' RACE reads via MiXCR and lists one record per CDR3 protein. The sample shows under 30,000 distinct CDR3 sequences, 4.5% to 7.5% of them seen only once. The time point is: blood at routine non-recurrence follow-up after resection. The input material, whole RNA from tumor, nontumor lung or frozen PBMC, was sequenced unsorted. The material sequenced was PBMCs, taken at follow-up. The clonotype comes from a male donor with early-stage non-small cell lung cancer.

The CDR3 loop reads CASSLNRDRGLGYTF. For the CDR3, the DNA is TGTGCCAGCAGCCTTAACCGGGACAGGGGATTAGGCTACACCTTC. V gene TRBV7-2 combines with J gene TRBJ1-2, with 10 positions matching TRBD1. Germline assignment: CDR1 SGHTA and CDR2 FQGNSA. The junction had 11 bases not matched to a gene; V was cut back by 5 bases and J by 8 bases. CDR3 size: 15 residues.